Each of the 21 T cell receptor beta chains below was sequenced from the same sample in a study of human T cells and chemical hapten exposure. Indicated time point: healthy volunteer bleed at 2 weeks. The authors' total RNA extraction used unfractionated whole blood. TCRdb itself ran the RACE reads through MiXCR, one entry per CDR3 protein. The sample holds 35,000 to 50,000 distinct CDR3 sequences, around 4% seen once. Sequenced input: whole blood. The receptors originated from a female donor in good health. Some clones in this sample may be carry-over from other donors' samples.

This clonotype appeared many times. The V call is TRBV27, the J call TRBJ2-1; D not resolved. CDR3 length: 12 amino acids. CDR1 and CDR2 from the germline V gene are MNHEY and SMNVEV (reference sequence). Between the trimmed V and J ends, which lost 8 bases and 2 bases, there was a span of 7 bases. CDR3 protein: CASAIPYNEQFF. The DNA for the CDR3 is TGTGCCAGCGCCATCCCCTACAATGAGCAGTTCTTC.

This clonotype was picked up many times. The rearrangement joins TRBV5-1 to TRBJ1-6; D is undetermined. The CDR3 consists of 16 residues. Trimming pared 2 bases from V and 5 bases from J, leaving 14 bases between. The germline gives CDR1 SGHRS, CDR2 YFSETQ. In DNA, the CDR3 is TGCGCCAGCAGCTTAAGGGCCCCGGAGGATAATTCACCCCTCCACTTT. Translating gives CASSLRAPEDNSPLHF.

This clonotype was recorded many times. The chain uses TRBV14 and TRBJ1-1, with D uncertain. Looked up from germline, CDR1 is SGHDN and CDR2 is FVKESK. The germline V and J ends were trimmed by 0 bases and 5 bases, with 16 bases remaining between them. This CDR3 has 16 amino acids. The CDR3: CASSQELPGWGTEAFF. The CDR3 nucleotides are TGTGCCAGCAGCCAAGAGCTACCGGGTTGGGGTACTGAAGCTTTCTTT.

The chain employs TRBV4-3 and TRBJ2-3, with TRBD1 matching over 8 bases. CDR1 and CDR2 from the germline V gene are LGHNA and YSLEER. V lost 2 bases to trimming and J lost 0 bases; unmatched junction nucleotides: 25. This CDR3 is built from 23 residues. The CDR3, as DNA: TGCGCCAGCAGCCAAACAAAACTCCGGGACAGGCAGCCAACCCCAAGGAGCACAGATACGCAGTATTTT. Amino acids: CASSQTKLRDRQPTPRSTDTQYF.

The rearrangement joins TRBV6-5 to TRBJ1-4; TRBD1 matches 7 bases. V lost 0 bases, J lost 5 bases, and 9 bases stayed unmatched. Germline-derived CDR1 and CDR2 are MNHEY and SVGAGI. The CDR3 totals 17 residues. The CDR3 DNA reads as TGTGCCAGCAGTTACTCCACGGGGGGACAGATGAATGAAAAACTGTTTTTT. Protein: CASSYSTGGQMNEKLFF.

This clonotype was counted at least ten times. The chain is built from TRBV12-3 or TRBV12-4 and TRBJ2-7; no firm D call. V was shortened by 9 bases and J by 7 bases, with 16 bases between the two germline ends. The CDR3 length is 12 residues. The CDR3: CASRISGREQYF. DNA of the CDR3: TGTGCCAGTAGGATAAGTGGACGGGAGCAGTACTTC.

This clonotype was seen repeatedly, ten times or more. This chain joins TRBV10-3 and TRBJ2-7, with 10 bases identical to TRBD1. The CDR3 is made up of 14 amino acids. In germline, CDR1 is ENHRY, CDR2 SYGVKD. Trimming took 6 bases from V and 7 from J; bases not matched to a gene: 9. The CDR3 here is CAISGDRGSGEQYF. The CDR3 DNA is TGTGCCATCAGCGGGGACAGGGGATCTGGGGAGCAGTACTTC.

This clonotype was found many times. This chain connects TRBV6-1 to TRBJ1-2; D is possibly TRBD1 (5 bases). This CDR3 has 14 residues. Per germline, CDR1 MNHNS and CDR2 SASEGT. V was pared by 5 bases and J by 4 bases, with 14 bases between. CDR3 residues: CASSRGDGFYGYTF. Written as DNA, the CDR3 is TGTGCCAGCAGTAGAGGGGACGGATTCTATGGCTACACCTTC.

This clonotype was seen many times. The gene calls are TRBV6-5 and TRBJ1-1, with no clear D. This CDR3 has 13 residues. Germline V lookup: CDR1 MNHEY, CDR2 SVGAGI. The V end was cut by 0 bases, the J end by 7 bases, with 9 bases between. CDR3 DNA: TGTGCCAGCAGTTACTCGAAGCCCCTTGAAGCTTTCTTT. It specifies CASSYSKPLEAFF.

This clonotype has a count of ten or more. This rearrangement joins TRBV10-3 to TRBJ2-7; 10 bases align to TRBD1. Unmatched junction bases numbered 9, after V lost 5 bases and J lost 5 bases. This CDR3 has 15 residues. The germline V gene has CDR1 ENHRY and CDR2 SYGVKD. Here the CDR3 reads CAISSRGTGDHEQYF. The CDR3 coding sequence is TGTGCCATCAGTTCGAGGGGGACAGGGGACCACGAGCAGTACTTC.

This clonotype showed up many times. The chain carries TRBV6-5 and TRBJ1-1; D ambiguous. There are 13 residues in the CDR3. V lost 3 bases to trimming and J lost 1 base, with 6 bases between them. The germline CDR1 and CDR2 sequences are MNHEY and SVGAGI. The CDR3 is CASSYNRNTEAFF. Written as DNA, the CDR3 is TGTGCCAGCAGTTATAACAGGAACACTGAAGCTTTCTTT.

This clonotype was found many times. The CDR3 sequence: CASIDLGAGTQYF. CDR3 coding DNA: TGTGCCAGCATTGACCTGGGCGCGGGAACCCAGTACTTC. V gene TRBV27 combines with J gene TRBJ2-5, with TRBD2 as a possible D gene (6 bases). CDR1 is MNHEY and CDR2 is SMNVEV in the germline V gene (reference sequence). There are 13 residues in the CDR3. V gave up 7 bases and J gave up 8 bases, with 17 bases separating them.

This clonotype was observed at least ten times. The chain couples TRBV7-2 to TRBJ1-2, with D unresolved. Trimming pared 4 bases from V and 0 bases from J, leaving 6 bases between. The length of the CDR3 is 13 residues. The germline V gene has CDR1 SGHTA and CDR2 FQGNSA. CDR3 in amino acids: CASSSKPNYGYTF. CDR3 DNA sequence: TGTGCCAGCAGCTCCAAGCCTAACTATGGCTACACCTTC.

This clonotype was seen ten or more times. In nucleotides, the CDR3 is TGTGCCAGCAGCCGCAGGCTGAGGAATGATGGCTACACCTTC. It codes for CASSRRLRNDGYTF. This chain connects TRBV4-2 to TRBJ1-2; D uncertain. V lost 4 bases to trimming and J lost 6 bases, with 15 bases between them. Germline V gives CDR1 LGHNA, CDR2 YNFKEQ. The CDR3 contains 14 residues.

This clonotype has at least ten counts. V usage is TRBV4-3 and J usage is TRBJ1-6; D is ambiguous. V was clipped by 4 bases and J by 6 bases, with 13 bases between them. The CDR3 is 15 residues long. The germline V gene has CDR1 LGHNA and CDR2 YSLEER. For the CDR3, the DNA is TGCGCCAGCAGCCCTTGGGGAACAGCTAATTCACCCCTCCACTTT. Its translation: CASSPWGTANSPLHF.

This clonotype occurred many times. The V gene is TRBV5-4, the J gene TRBJ2-3; the D gene is possibly TRBD2 (7 bases). Germline CDR1 is SGHNT and CDR2 is YYREEE (reference sequence). The CDR3 covers 15 residues. The V end was cut by 2 bases, the J end by 2 bases, with 12 bases between. The CDR3 loop reads CASSFGGGNTDTQYF. In DNA form, the CDR3 reads TGTGCCAGCAGCTTTGGCGGGGGCAACACAGATACGCAGTATTTT.

This clonotype was counted at least ten times. The chain carries TRBV7-2 and TRBJ2-6; D remains unclear. The CDR3 contains 17 residues. In germline, CDR1 is SGHTA, CDR2 FQGNSA. Trimming pared 0 bases from V and 0 bases from J, leaving 9 bases between. The CDR3 bases are TGTGCCAGCAGCTTAGCGGTCATAATCTCTGGGGCCAACGTCCTGACTTTC. This translates into CASSLAVIISGANVLTF. The full variable domain, completed using reference TRBV7-2 and TRBJ2-6, is GAGVSQSPSNKVTEKGKDVELRCDPISGHTALYWYRQSLGQGLEFLIYFQGNSAPDKSGLPSDRFSAERTGGSVSTLTIQRTQQEDSAVYLCASSLAVIISGANVLTFGAGSRLTVL.

This clonotype was observed a few times. The V gene is TRBV2, the J gene TRBJ2-3; 9 nucleotides agree with TRBD1. CDR1 and CDR2 (germline): SNHLY, FYNNEI. V trimming: 4 bases; J trimming: 4 bases; junction bases outside the gene matches: 9. There are 16 residues in the CDR3. The CDR3 reads CASSAIVTGGSDTQYF. DNA of the CDR3: TGTGCCAGCAGTGCTATCGTGACAGGGGGGTCAGATACGCAGTATTTT.

This clonotype was picked up a small number of times. The gene calls are TRBV11-1 and TRBJ1-6; D remains ambiguous. Trimming stripped 5 bases from V and 6 bases from J, with 8 bases between. Germline CDR1 and CDR2: SGHAT and FQDESV (reference sequence). The CDR3 length is 13 residues. The CDR3 sequence is CASSRLLNSPLHF. The CDR3 region has the DNA TGTGCCAGCAGCCGACTACTTAATTCACCCCTCCACTTT.

This clonotype came up many times. The rearrangement uses TRBV4-3 and TRBJ1-5, with a possible D match to TRBD1 (5 bases). CDR1 is LGHNA and CDR2 is YSLEER in the germline V gene. Trimming removed 0 bases from V and 4 bases from J, with 13 bases in between. The CDR3 sequence is 16 residues long. The DNA for the CDR3 is TGCGCCAGCAGCCAAGAATATGGGGGGGTTAATCAGCCCCAGCATTTT. It yields the protein CASSQEYGGVNQPQHF.

This clonotype was seen at least ten times. The chain is built from TRBV12-3 or TRBV12-4 and TRBJ1-6, with D possibly matching TRBD1 (5 bases). Trimming removed 5 bases from V and 8 bases from J, with 16 bases in between. The CDR3 spans 15 residues. Here the CDR3 DNA reads TGTGCCAGCAGTGCCAATTCCGGGACGTATTCACCCCTCCACTTT. It yields the protein CASSANSGTYSPLHF.